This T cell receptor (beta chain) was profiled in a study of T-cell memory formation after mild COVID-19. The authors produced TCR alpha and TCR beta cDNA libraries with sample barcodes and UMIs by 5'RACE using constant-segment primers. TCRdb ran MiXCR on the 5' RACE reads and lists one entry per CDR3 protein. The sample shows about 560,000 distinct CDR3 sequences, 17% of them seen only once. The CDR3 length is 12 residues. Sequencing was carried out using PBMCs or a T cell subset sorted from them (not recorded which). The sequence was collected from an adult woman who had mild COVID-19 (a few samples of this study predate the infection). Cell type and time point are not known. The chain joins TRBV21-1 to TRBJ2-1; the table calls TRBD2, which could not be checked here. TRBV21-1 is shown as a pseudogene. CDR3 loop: CASSRRRNEQFF. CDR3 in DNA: TGTGCCAGCAGCCGAAGGAGGAATGAGCAGTTCTTC.